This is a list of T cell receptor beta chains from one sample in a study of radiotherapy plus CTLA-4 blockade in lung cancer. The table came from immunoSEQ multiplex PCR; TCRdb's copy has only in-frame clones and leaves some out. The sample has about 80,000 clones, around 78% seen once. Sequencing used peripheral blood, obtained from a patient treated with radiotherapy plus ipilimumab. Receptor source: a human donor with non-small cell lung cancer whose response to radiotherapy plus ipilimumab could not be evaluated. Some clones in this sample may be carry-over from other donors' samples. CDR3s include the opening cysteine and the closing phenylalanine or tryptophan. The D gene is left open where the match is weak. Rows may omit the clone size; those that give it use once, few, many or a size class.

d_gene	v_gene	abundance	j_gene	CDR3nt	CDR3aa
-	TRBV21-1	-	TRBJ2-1	TGTGCCAGCAGCAACACCGAGGACAGGGGGCGATACAATGAGCAGTTCTTC	CASSNTEDRGRYNEQFF
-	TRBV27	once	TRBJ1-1	TGTGCCAGCAGTTTAGGGCAGAACACTGAAGCTTTCTTT	CASSLGQNTEAFF
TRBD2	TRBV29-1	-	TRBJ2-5	TGCAGCGTTCAGAGAGGGAGCGGGGAAATTTGGGAGACCCAGTACTTC	CSVQRGSGEIWETQYF
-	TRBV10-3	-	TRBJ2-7	TGTGCCATCAGCACCCCCTCAGGGGATAATAACGAGCAGTACTTC	CAISTPSGDNNEQYF
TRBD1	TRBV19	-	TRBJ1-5	TGTGCCACGGGGGACAGGTATAGCAATCAGCCCCAGCATTTT	CATGDRYSNQPQHF
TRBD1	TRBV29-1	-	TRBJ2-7	TGCAGCGTTGAAGGACAGGGGGAACGATACGAGCAGTACTTC	CSVEGQGERYEQYF
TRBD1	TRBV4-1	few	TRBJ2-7	TGCGCCAGCAGCCAAGGACAGGGCCCCTGGGAGCAGTACTTC	CASSQGQGPWEQYF
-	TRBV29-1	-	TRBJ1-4	TGCAGCGTTGAAGGAAGGGGCGGAAAACTGTTTTTT	CSVEGRGGKLFF
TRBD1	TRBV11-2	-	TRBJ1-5	TGTGCCAGCAGCTTAGACGGGACAGGTCGACAGCCCCAGCATTTT	CASSLDGTGRQPQHF
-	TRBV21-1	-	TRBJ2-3	TGTGCCAGCAGCAAAGGCCTGGGGGAGGTTGGGGGCACAGATACGCAGTATTTT	CASSKGLGEVGGTDTQYF
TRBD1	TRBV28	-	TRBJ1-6	TGTGCCAGCAGTTTATTAGGGTCAGGGGGCCGAAATTCACCCCTCCACTTT	CASSLLGSGGRNSPLHF
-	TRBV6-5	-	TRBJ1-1	TGTGCCAGCAGTTACCCCGACACTGAAGCTTTCTTT	CASSYPDTEAFF
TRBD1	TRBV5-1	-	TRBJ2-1	TGCGCCAGCAGCTTGGGACAGGGTGGGAATGAGCAGTTCTTC	CASSLGQGGNEQFF
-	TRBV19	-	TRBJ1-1	TGTGCCAGTAGTATATTGAGGAGGAGGGGCCGCAACGCTGCCGCTTTCTTT	CASSILRRRGRNAAAFF
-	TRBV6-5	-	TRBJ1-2	TGTGCCAGCAGCCTCCGGGACATTAATCTCTCTGGCTACACCTTC	CASSLRDINLSGYTF
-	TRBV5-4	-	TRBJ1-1	TGTGCCAGCAGCTGGGGGACATCCATGAACACTGAAGCTTTCTTT	CASSWGTSMNTEAFF